Listed below are T cell receptor beta chains from one sample, sequenced in a study of graft-versus-host responses after intestinal transplantation. Antigen specificity for these receptors is unknown. TCRdb keeps only in-frame clones here, not all; method: immunoSEQ multiplex PCR. The data contain approximately 90,000 clones, approximately 90% of them singletons. Sequenced here: unstimulated CD8+ T cells sorted from spleen or lymph node cells, sampled before transplant. These receptors all come from a human donor who was the organ donor for an intestinal transplant. CDR3s include the opening cysteine and the closing phenylalanine or tryptophan. The order of the fields is CDR3 DNA, CDR3 protein, J gene, V gene, D gene, clone size. D genes are given only for firm matches. Some rows have no size entry. The others give once, few or many, or a class for an expanded clone.

TGTGCCAGCAGCTTGGCGGCTGGTGTTGAAGCTTTCTTT CASSLAAGVEAFF TRBJ1-1 TRBV5-5 NA NA
TGTGCCACCCACCCGGGGGGAAGTTCTGGGGCCAACGTCCTGACTTTC CATHPGGSSGANVLTF TRBJ2-6 TRBV7-3 TRBD2 NA
TGCGCCAGCAGCCAAGGGAGGACTAGTTTTTCCAATGAGCAGTTCTTC CASSQGRTSFSNEQFF TRBJ2-1 TRBV4-1 TRBD2 NA
TGCGCCAGCAGCCAATTAGGGTTTCAACACGAGCAGTACTTC CASSQLGFQHEQYF TRBJ2-7 TRBV4-1 NA once
TGTGCCAGCAGCTTACCGGTTGAGCCTGAAGCTTTCTTT CASSLPVEPEAFF TRBJ1-1 TRBV7-9 NA NA
TGTGCCAGCAGCCCATGGACAGCGGGGGACACTGAAGCTTTCTTT CASSPWTAGDTEAFF TRBJ1-1 TRBV5-6 NA NA
TGTGCCAGCAGTTTAAGCGTAGCGGGGTCAGATACGCAGTATTTT CASSLSVAGSDTQYF TRBJ2-3 TRBV27 TRBD2 NA
TGTGCCAGCAACATAGGGGCTAGCGGGGGGTCGCAGTTCTTC CASNIGASGGSQFF TRBJ2-1 TRBV2 TRBD2 NA
TGTGCCAGCAGTGAAGGCACCTTGAACACTGAAGCTTTCTTT CASSEGTLNTEAFF TRBJ1-1 TRBV6-1 NA NA
TGCGCCAGCAGCTTAGGGGGAGGGACTGAAGCTTTCTTT CASSLGGGTEAFF TRBJ1-1 TRBV5-1 NA NA
TGCGCCAGCAGCTTGTGGACAGGGGAGAACGAGCAGTACTTC CASSLWTGENEQYF TRBJ2-7 TRBV5-1 TRBD1 NA
TGTGCCAGCAGCTTAAGGGAGGGACAGGGGGCGCAGGACTATGGCTACACCTTC CASSLREGQGAQDYGYTF TRBJ1-2 TRBV7-3 TRBD1 NA
TGTGCCAGCAGCGTAGGCCAATCATGGCAGCTCTATGGCTACACCTTC CASSVGQSWQLYGYTF TRBJ1-2 TRBV9 NA NA
TGTGCCAGTAGTGTGGGACTAGCGGGAGCAGAGACCCAGTACTTC CASSVGLAGAETQYF TRBJ2-5 TRBV19 TRBD2 NA
TGTGCCAGCAGCTTGCACAGCACAGATACGCAGTATTTT CASSLHSTDTQYF TRBJ2-3 TRBV11-2 NA NA
TGTGCCAGCAGTCTGGGGGGCACAGATACGCAGTATTTT CASSLGGTDTQYF TRBJ2-3 TRBV6-5 NA NA
TGTGCCAGCTGTAAAAGGACCCCCCTAGCCGCCGAGCAGTTCTTC CASCKRTPLAAEQFF TRBJ2-1 TRBV7-8 NA NA
TGTGCCAGCAGTTACGACAGGGCCAGTAATTCACCCCTCCACTTT CASSYDRASNSPLHF TRBJ1-6 TRBV6-5 TRBD1 few
TGTGCCAGCAGTGTGGAGGGGACTAGCCAAGGGTACGAGCAGTACTTC CASSVEGTSQGYEQYF TRBJ2-7 TRBV6-1 TRBD2 NA
TGTGCCAGCAGTGATCAAATAGGGCAGGTCTATGGCTACACCTTC CASSDQIGQVYGYTF TRBJ1-2 TRBV25-1 NA NA
TGTGCCAGCAGTTGGGCCGCGGGCGAGCAGTACTTC CASSWAAGEQYF TRBJ2-7 TRBV28 NA NA
TGTGCCAGCAGCGAGGGCGGGAGCGCTAGCACAGATACGCAGTATTTT CASSEGGSASTDTQYF TRBJ2-3 TRBV9 TRBD2 NA
TGTGCCAGCAGCTCGACTAGCGGGATAATAGAGACCCAGTACTTC CASSSTSGIIETQYF TRBJ2-5 TRBV7-9 TRBD2 NA
TGCGCCAGCAGTCTGAATCCGGGGCTTCAAGAGACCCAGTACTTC CASSLNPGLQETQYF TRBJ2-5 TRBV5-1 NA NA
TGTGCCAGCAGCTTGGACGTCACAGATACGCAGTATTTT CASSLDVTDTQYF TRBJ2-3 TRBV5-6 NA NA
TGTGCCAGCAGCTGGGAAGCGGGAGCTCTAGGGGAGACCCAGTACTTC CASSWEAGALGETQYF TRBJ2-5 TRBV5-6 TRBD2 NA
TGTGCCAGCAGCCCTAGACTAGCGGGGAACTACGAGCAGTACTTC CASSPRLAGNYEQYF TRBJ2-7 TRBV9 TRBD2 once
TGTGCCAGCAGCCAGGGGGGGGCGGGACTAACAGAGCAGTACTTC CASSQGGAGLTEQYF TRBJ2-7 TRBV4-2 NA NA
TGTGCCAGCAGTCATGACAGGGGGCTCTTCTTT CASSHDRGLFF TRBJ1-1 TRBV7-9 TRBD1 NA
TGTGCCAGCAGCGCCAAAGGTGGGGGGCCCTCCTACAATGAGCAGTTCTTC CASSAKGGGPSYNEQFF TRBJ2-1 TRBV13 NA NA
TGTGCCAGCAGCTTAGGTCCTATGAACGAGCAGTACTTC CASSLGPMNEQYF TRBJ2-7 TRBV7-6 NA NA
TGTGCCAGCAGCGTAGAGGGGTATATTGGAAACACCATATATTTT CASSVEGYIGNTIYF TRBJ1-3 TRBV9 NA NA
TGTGCCAGCAGTGAGGGACTAGCGGGAGCGTTCTTC CASSEGLAGAFF TRBJ2-1 TRBV25-1 TRBD2 NA
TGCGCCAGCAGCCTTAAGATGGGACTAGCGGGGACGATCTCCTACGAGCAGTACTTC CASSLKMGLAGTISYEQYF TRBJ2-7 TRBV4-1 TRBD2 NA
TGTGCCAGCAGCCTTAGGGGCGGGGGGTACAATGAGCAGTTCTTC CASSLRGGGYNEQFF TRBJ2-1 TRBV14 TRBD2 NA
TGTGCCAGCACACTAACCCCAAGGATGAACACTGAAGCTTTCTTT CASTLTPRMNTEAFF TRBJ1-1 TRBV27 NA NA
TGTGCCATCAGTGAGTCGGAGGGACTAGCGACCAATGAGCAGTTCTTC CAISESEGLATNEQFF TRBJ2-1 TRBV10-3 TRBD2 few
TGTGCCAGTAGTCTTAGCGGGGCATACACAGATACGCAGTATTTT CASSLSGAYTDTQYF TRBJ2-3 TRBV19 TRBD2 NA
TGTGCCAGCAGTGAACATCTAGCGGGAGCTGGGGCCAACGTCCTGACTTTC CASSEHLAGAGANVLTF TRBJ2-6 TRBV2 TRBD2 NA
TGTGCCAGTAGTTTCTACCCGGGGGGAGACCAAGAGACCCAGTACTTC CASSFYPGGDQETQYF TRBJ2-5 TRBV19 TRBD2 NA
TGTGCCAGCAGCTTGGTGGGGCAGCGCGTCAAGAACACCGGGGAGCTGTTTTTT CASSLVGQRVKNTGELFF TRBJ2-2 TRBV5-5 NA once
TGTGCCAGCAGTGAGTGGGACAGGGAGTTCGAGACCCAGTACTTC CASSEWDREFETQYF TRBJ2-5 TRBV2 TRBD1 NA
TGTGCCTGGAGTGTACCGGGACCCAACTATGGCTACACCTTC CAWSVPGPNYGYTF TRBJ1-2 TRBV30 NA NA
TGTGCCAGCAGCCCGGGACAGGGCAAGGAAAAACTGTTTTTT CASSPGQGKEKLFF TRBJ1-4 TRBV7-6 TRBD1 NA
TGCGCCAGCAGCCGGGACAGCACAGATACGCAGTATTTT CASSRDSTDTQYF TRBJ2-3 TRBV5-1 NA NA
TGTGCCAGCAGACCCGGGACAGCCTACAATGAGCAGTTCTTC CASRPGTAYNEQFF TRBJ2-1 TRBV6-6 TRBD1 NA
TGTGCCAGTAGTATTTGGGACGGTGGGGCCAACGTCCTGACTTTC CASSIWDGGANVLTF TRBJ2-6 TRBV19 NA NA
TGTGCCAGCAGCTTCTTAGGGGGTAGCTCCTACAATGAGCAGTTCTTC CASSFLGGSSYNEQFF TRBJ2-1 TRBV7-9 NA NA
TGTGCCAGCAGCTTTCAGGGCTCCGGCTACAATGAGCAGTTCTTC CASSFQGSGYNEQFF TRBJ2-1 TRBV5-6 NA once